This T cell receptor (beta chain) was obtained from a study of OX40 agonist ivuxolimab in advanced cancers. Study-level background: Mean age around 64 years, range about 20 to 79; around 80% male.

The V segment lost 4 bases and the J segment 4 bases; nucleotides outside the gene matches: 10. This CDR3 is built from 16 residues. Germline assignment: CDR1 SGHNT and CDR2 YYREEE (reference sequence). Study-wide points: Normalized expansion of T-cell clones was also low for some nonresponders. At 0.1 to 3.0 mg/kg, CD4+ and CD8+ blood T cells expanded clonally by week 6.

Libraries were prepared by immunoSEQ multiplex PCR; TCRdb keeps only in-frame clonotypes and omits some of them. The table has just under 85,000 clones, approximately 87% seen once. A remark on this clone: Its antigen is unidentified.

The receptor was derived from an adult with an advanced solid tumor such as melanoma, head and neck, liver or kidney cancer. Sequencing used CD4+ or CD8+ T cells sorted from blood, obtained in a trial of the OX40 agonist ivuxolimab. The V call is TRBV5-4, the J call TRBJ1-2; 10 nucleotides line up with TRBD1. The CDR3 bases are TGTGCCAGCAGCGGCGATCGGACAGGGGGGGTCTATGGCTACACCTTC. Protein product: CASSGDRTGGVYGYTF.